The 21 T cell receptor beta chains given below trace back to one sample, sequenced in a study of control samples from healthy donors and cancer patients. Repertoires were generated with immunoSEQ multiplex PCR, while TCRdb's copy carries only in-frame clones and drops some. The sample contains about 50,000 clones, over 85% of which appear only once. The material sequenced was PBMCs. These receptors all come from a woman in her 50s with head and neck cancer.

The V and J genes are TRBV2 and TRBJ1-5, with D possibly being TRBD1 (6 bases). The CDR3 length is 13 residues. Deletions cut 7 bases from V and 2 bases from J, with 9 bases between. Germline CDR1 and CDR2: SNHLY and FYNNEI. The CDR3 sequence is CASKAGGNQPQHF. Here the CDR3 DNA reads TGTGCCAGCAAGGCAGGGGGCAATCAGCCCCAGCATTTT.

In nucleotides, the CDR3 is TGTGCCAGCAGCTTAGTAGCGGGGTCCTACGAGCAGTACTTC. Encoded protein: CASSLVAGSYEQYF. The chain uses TRBV7-2 and TRBJ2-7; TRBD2 agrees at 8 bases. Trimming removed 1 base from V and 1 base from J; junction bases left unmatched: 0. Germline V gives CDR1 SGHTA, CDR2 FQGNSA. There are 14 residues in the CDR3.

V is TRBV3-1 (or the pseudogene TRBV3-2) and J is TRBJ2-2; TRBD2 aligns across 7 bases. This CDR3 has 15 residues. Germline CDR1 is LGHDT and CDR2 is YNNKEL (reference sequence). V lost 0 bases to trimming and J lost 7 bases; unmatched junction nucleotides: 5. CDR3 nucleotide sequence: TGTGCCAGCAGCCAAGATCTAGCGGTGGACGGGGAGCTGTTTTTT. Translation gives CASSQDLAVDGELFF.

This sequence joins TRBV2 and TRBJ1-1, with D perhaps matching TRBD1 (5 bases). Trimming stripped 7 bases from V and 1 base from J, with 10 bases between. This CDR3 is built from 13 residues. Germline CDR1 reads SNHLY; CDR2 reads FYNNEI. CDR3 residues: CASKRQWNTEAFF. In nucleotides, the CDR3 is TGTGCCAGCAAGCGACAGTGGAACACTGAAGCTTTCTTT.

The rearrangement links TRBV6-2 or TRBV6-3 to TRBJ1-2; the D gene is possibly TRBD1 (6 bases). Trimming took 0 bases from V and 6 from J, leaving 11 bases between them. Germline-derived CDR1 and CDR2 are MNHEY and SVGEGT. The CDR3 covers 14 residues. CDR3 region: CASSYSIQGDGYTF. CDR3 nucleotide sequence: TGTGCCAGCAGTTACTCGATACAGGGTGATGGCTACACCTTC.

The gene calls are TRBV28 and TRBJ2-1, with 12 bases matching TRBD1. V was clipped by 5 bases and J by 13 bases; unmatched bases: 15. Germline V gives CDR1 MDHEN, CDR2 SYDVKM. The CDR3 is 16 residues long. DNA of the CDR3: TGTGCCAGCAGTCCCCCCGGGGGACAGGGGGCGGTAATACAGTTCTTC. Amino acid sequence: CASSPPGGQGAVIQFF.

The chain links TRBV15 to TRBJ2-7; D is possibly TRBD1 or TRBD2 (5 bases each). The CDR3 runs to 13 residues. Germline CDR1 LNHNV, CDR2 YYDKDF (reference sequence). V was clipped by 8 bases and J by 4 bases, with 15 bases between them. CDR3 amino acids: CATSAGGLYEQYF. In nucleotides, the CDR3 is TGTGCCACCTCCGCTGGGGGATTGTACGAGCAGTACTTC. Combining the CDR3 with reference TRBV15 and TRBJ2-7 gives the whole variable domain DAMVIQNPRYQVTQFGKPVTLSCSQTLNHNVMYWYQQKSSQAPKLLFHYYDKDFNNEADTPDNFQSRRPNTSFCFLDIRSPGLGDTAMYLCATSAGGLYEQYFGPGTRLTVT.

This clone was seen a handful of times. This sequence joins TRBV5-1 and TRBJ1-2; 9 nucleotides align to TRBD1. Per germline, CDR1 SGHRS and CDR2 YFSETQ. This CDR3 comprises 14 residues. The junction had 4 bases not matched to a gene; V was cut back by 3 bases and J by 4 bases. CDR3 in amino acids: CASSSGDRAYGYTF. DNA of the CDR3: TGCGCCAGCAGCTCCGGGGACAGGGCCTATGGCTACACCTTC. Using reference TRBV5-1 and TRBJ1-2 for the parts outside the CDR3, the full variable domain is KAGVTQTPRYLIKTRGQQVTLSCSPISGHRSVSWYQQTPGQGLQFLFEYFSETQRNKGNFPGRFSGRQFSNSRSEMNVSTLELGDSALYLCASSSGDRAYGYTFGSGTRLTVV.

CDR3 amino acids: CAWRIPGQGSSPLHF. CDR3 DNA sequence: TGTGCCTGGAGGATACCGGGACAGGGGAGTTCACCCCTCCACTTT. The chain carries TRBV30 and TRBJ1-6; 10 bases line up with TRBD1. The CDR3 runs 15 residues. Looked up from germline, CDR1 is GTSNPN and CDR2 is SVGIG (reference sequence). J was trimmed by 9 bases and V by 3 bases; bases with no gene match: 8. The full variable domain, completed using reference TRBV30 and TRBJ1-6, is SQTIHQWPATLVQPVGSPLSLECTVEGTSNPNLYWYRQAAGRGLQLLFYSVGIGQISSEVPQNLSASRPQDRQFILSSKKLLLSDSGFYLCAWRIPGQGSSPLHFGNGTRLTVT.

The chain employs TRBV2 and TRBJ1-4, with no clear D. Trimming took 6 bases from V and 2 from J, leaving 13 bases between them. The CDR3 runs 15 residues. Per germline, CDR1 SNHLY and CDR2 FYNNEI. CDR3 in amino acids: CASREAARTNEKLFF. CDR3 bases: TGTGCCAGCAGAGAGGCAGCCCGCACTAATGAAAAACTGTTTTTT. The variable domain in full, with the rest retrieved from reference TRBV2 and TRBJ1-4, is EPEVTQTPSHQVTQMGQEVILRCVPISNHLYFYWYRQILGQKVEFLVSFYNNEISEKSEIFDDQFSVERPDGSNFTLKIRSTKLEDSAMYFCASREAARTNEKLFFGSGTQLSVL.

V gene TRBV25-1 combines with J gene TRBJ1-2, with a possible D match to TRBD1 (6 bases). Germline values: CDR1 MGHDK, CDR2 SYGVNS. Deletions cut 7 bases from V and 6 bases from J, with 21 bases between. The CDR3 loop spans 15 amino acids. CDR3 in DNA: TGTGCCAGCACGATAGAACAGGGAATTTGGGATGGCTACACCTTC. Its translation: CASTIEQGIWDGYTF.

The chain employs TRBV2 and TRBJ1-1, with D possibly TRBD1 on 5 matching bases. V lost 6 bases, J lost 5 bases, and 13 bases lay in between. The CDR3 is 13 residues long. Germline V gene data show CDR1 as SNHLY and CDR2 as FYNNEI. The CDR3 sequence: CASRGQGGTEAFF. CDR3 nucleotide sequence: TGTGCCAGCAGAGGTCAGGGAGGTACTGAAGCTTTCTTT.

The rearrangement joins TRBV29-1 to TRBJ2-3; no clear D gene. The CDR3 extends over 15 amino acids. Deletions cut 0 bases from V and 4 bases from J, with 14 bases between. Germline V gene lookup returns CDR1 SQVTM and CDR2 ANQGSEA. The CDR3 nucleotides read TGCAGCGTTGAAGAGGGAAAAGCTTTGGCAGATACGCAGTATTTT. Amino acid sequence: CSVEEGKALADTQYF.

The chain employs TRBV2 and TRBJ1-3; 7 bases match TRBD1. CDR3 length: 15 amino acids. Germline V gene sequence: CDR1 SNHLY, CDR2 FYNNEI. Trimming cost V 6 bases and J 0 bases; bases outside gene matches: 5. CDR3 amino acids: CASRGQLPSGNTIYF. CDR3 nucleotides: TGTGCCAGCAGGGGACAGCTTCCCTCTGGAAACACCATATATTTT.

The V gene is TRBV7-3, the J gene TRBJ2-1; 10 bases map to TRBD2. The CDR3 has 17 amino acids. Trimming at V came to 5 bases and at J to 7 bases, leaving 14 bases not matched to a gene. Germline V CDR1 and CDR2: SGHTA, FQGTGA. CDR3 residues: CASSLRGASGSRNEQFF. In nucleotides, the CDR3 is TGTGCCAGCAGCCTCCGGGGAGCTAGCGGGAGTCGGAATGAGCAGTTCTTC.

V is TRBV7-9 and J is TRBJ2-7, with 9 bases matching TRBD1. The CDR3 is 15 residues long. Germline trimming cut 0 bases from V and 4 bases from J; bases unmatched to any gene: 4. Germline V gene data show CDR1 as SEHNR and CDR2 as FQNEAQ (reference sequence). In DNA, the CDR3 is TGTGCCAGCAGCTTAGCGAACAGGGGGCAGTACGAGCAGTACTTC. Amino acids: CASSLANRGQYEQYF. Drawing the rest from reference TRBV7-9 and TRBJ2-7, the complete variable domain is DTGVSQNPRHKITKRGQNVTFRCDPISEHNRLYWYRQTLGQGPEFLTYFQNEAQLEKSRLLSDRFSAERPKGSFSTLEIQRTEQGDSAMYLCASSLANRGQYEQYFGPGTRLTVT.

The rearrangement joins TRBV5-6 to TRBJ1-2; D is undetermined. This CDR3 is 18 amino acids long. Trimming took 4 bases from V and 1 from J, leaving 23 bases between them. Germline-derived CDR1 and CDR2 are SGHDT and YYEEEE. This CDR3 reads CASSRRLSSGVINYGYTF. As DNA, the CDR3 is TGTGCCAGCAGCCGACGGCTCTCCTCTGGGGTGATTAACTATGGCTACACCTTC.

The genes are TRBV2 and TRBJ1-4; the match to TRBD1 covers 9 bases. Unmatched junction bases numbered 8, after V lost 4 bases and J lost 8 bases. The CDR3 length is 15 residues. Germline V gives CDR1 SNHLY, CDR2 FYNNEI. The CDR3 coding sequence is TGTGCCAGCAGTGCTTCGGACAGGGGTCGCGAAAAACTGTTTTTT. Its protein product is CASSASDRGREKLFF. The full variable domain, rest sourced from reference TRBV2 and TRBJ1-4, is EPEVTQTPSHQVTQMGQEVILRCVPISNHLYFYWYRQILGQKVEFLVSFYNNEISEKSEIFDDQFSVERPDGSNFTLKIRSTKLEDSAMYFCASSASDRGREKLFFGSGTQLSVL.

The gene calls are TRBV3-1 (or the pseudogene TRBV3-2) and TRBJ1-2; no clear D. CDR3 length equals 12 residues. V was clipped by 4 bases and J by 5 bases, with 8 bases between them. Germline values: CDR1 LGHDT, CDR2 YNNKEL (reference sequence). This CDR3 is CASSPDMYGYTF. The CDR3 coding sequence is TGTGCCAGCAGCCCCGATATGTATGGCTACACCTTC.

This sequence joins TRBV18 and TRBJ2-2; TRBD2 agrees at 13 bases. The germline V gene has CDR1 KGHSH and CDR2 LQKENI. The CDR3 runs 14 residues. The V segment lost 3 bases and the J segment 13 bases; nucleotides outside the gene matches: 5. CDR3 nucleotide sequence: TGTGCCAGCTCACCCGGGACTAGCGGGATCAGGCTGTTTTTT. Protein product: CASSPGTSGIRLFF. The whole variable domain, remainder taken from reference TRBV18 and TRBJ2-2, is NAGVMQNPRHLVRRRGQEARLRCSPMKGHSHVYWYRQLPEEGLKFMVYLQKENIIDESGMPKERFSAEFPKEGPSILRIQQVVRGDSAAYFCASSPGTSGIRLFFGEGSRLTVL.

The J gene is TRBJ1-1, the V gene TRBV19, with D perhaps TRBD1 (6 bases). This CDR3 is 13 amino acids long. Trimming shortened V by 3 bases and J by 7 bases, and 12 bases separated the two germline ends. CDR1 and CDR2 (germline): LNHDA, SQIVND (reference sequence). The CDR3 here is CASSIRGTYEAFF. The DNA for the CDR3 is TGTGCCAGTAGTATCAGGGGCACGTATGAAGCTTTCTTT.